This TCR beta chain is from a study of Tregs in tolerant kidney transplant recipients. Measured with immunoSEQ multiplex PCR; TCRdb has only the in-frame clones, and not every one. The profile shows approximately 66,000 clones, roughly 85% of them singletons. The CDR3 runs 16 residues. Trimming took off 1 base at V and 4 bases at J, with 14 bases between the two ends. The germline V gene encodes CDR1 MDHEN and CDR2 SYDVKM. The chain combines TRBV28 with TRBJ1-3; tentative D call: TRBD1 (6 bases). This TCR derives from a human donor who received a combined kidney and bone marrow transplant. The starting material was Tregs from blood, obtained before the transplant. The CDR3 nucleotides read TGTGCCAGCAGTTTATTAAGGACGGGGGCAGGAAACACCATATATTTT. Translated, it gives CASSLLRTGAGNTIYF.